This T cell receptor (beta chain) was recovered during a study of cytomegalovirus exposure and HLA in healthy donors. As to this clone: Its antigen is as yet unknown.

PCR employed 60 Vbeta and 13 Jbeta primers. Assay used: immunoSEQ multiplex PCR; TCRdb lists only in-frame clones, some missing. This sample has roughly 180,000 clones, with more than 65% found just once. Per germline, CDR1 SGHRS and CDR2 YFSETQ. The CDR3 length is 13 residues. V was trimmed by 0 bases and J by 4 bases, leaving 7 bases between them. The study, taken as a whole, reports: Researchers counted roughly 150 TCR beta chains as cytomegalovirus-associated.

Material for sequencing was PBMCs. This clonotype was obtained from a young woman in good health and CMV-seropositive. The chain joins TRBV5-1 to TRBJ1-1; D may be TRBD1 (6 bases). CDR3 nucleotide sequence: TGCGCCAGCAGCTTGGCAGGGGCCACTGAAGCTTTCTTT. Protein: CASSLAGATEAFF.